The following is a T cell receptor (beta chain) sequence with its context. The sequence runs out 3 residues before the end of the CDR3; the remainder is reconstructed from the germline J gene. Related graft donors supplied nonmyeloablative bone marrow transplants, and mixed chimerism was transient. Unstimulated Tregs (CD4+CD25+CD127-) and CD4+CD25- non-Tregs were sorted from PBMCs. This sample stems from a study of Tregs in tolerant kidney transplant recipients. Trimming cost V 2 bases and J 4 bases; bases outside gene matches: 1. The CDR3 length is 13 residues. CDR1 and CDR2 (germline): DFQATT, SNEGSKA (reference sequence). Repertoires were generated with immunoSEQ multiplex PCR, while TCRdb's copy carries only in-frame clones and drops some. The sample features more than 10,000 clones, with roughly 27% in its top ten.

This rearrangement joins TRBV20-1 to TRBJ2-1, with 8 bases lining up with TRBD2. The receptor comes from a human patient who received a combined kidney and bone marrow transplant. Some of the T cells might come from the graft donor. Sequenced material: CD8+ T cells from blood (PBMCs), taken 24 months after the transplant. The chain's CDR3 is CSARQRGYNEQFF. CDR3 DNA, as far as it was read: TGCAGTGCTAGACAGCGGGGGTACAATGAG.